These 6 T cell receptor beta chains came from one sample sequenced in a study of shared clonotypes between healthy human individuals. Naive CD8 cells were CD45RO-negative, positively selected for CCR7, excluding terminally differentiated effector memory CD45RA+ cells. The assay was immunoSEQ multiplex PCR, and TCRdb's table has in-frame clones only and misses some. The sample holds about 2 million clones, around 96% seen once. The material sequenced was naive CD8+ T cells sorted from blood. All receptors derive from a man aged 18 to 35 in good health.

The chain combines TRBV10-1 with TRBJ2-2; no clear D gene. The CDR3 contains 13 residues. Trimming took 6 bases from V and 3 from J, leaving 8 bases between them. The germline CDR1 and CDR2 sequences are WNHNN and SYGVQD (reference sequence). CDR3 coding DNA: TGCGCCAGCAGCACCGGCGACACCGGGGAGCTGTTTTTT. It yields the protein CASSTGDTGELFF.

The rearrangement links TRBV29-1 to TRBJ2-1; possibly TRBD1 for D (5 bases). CDR1 and CDR2 (germline): SQVTM, ANQGSEA. The CDR3 is 12 residues long. The V gene lost 1 base and the J gene lost 7 bases, with 8 bases spanning the gap. CDR3 sequence (DNA): TGCAGCGTTGAAGGACAGCCTAATGAGCAGTTCTTC. This gives the protein CSVEGQPNEQFF.

The V gene is TRBV30, the J gene TRBJ1-2; D perhaps matches TRBD1 (5 bases). V dropped 4 bases and J dropped 0 bases, with 18 bases sitting between them. This CDR3 contains 16 residues. Germline CDR1 is GTSNPN and CDR2 is SVGIG (reference sequence). The CDR3 coding sequence is TGTGCCTGGACTCCGACAGTCCTCTCGCCTAACTATGGCTACACCTTC. As protein: CAWTPTVLSPNYGYTF.

J is TRBJ1-1 and V is TRBV27; D perhaps matches TRBD1 (6 bases). This CDR3 contains 13 residues. Germline V gene data show CDR1 as MNHEY and CDR2 as SMNVEV (reference sequence). V lost 6 bases to trimming and J lost 4 bases, with 12 bases between them. CDR3 protein: CASRERGSTEAFF. The CDR3 DNA is TGTGCCAGCAGGGAGAGGGGGAGCACTGAAGCTTTCTTT.

About this clone: Other DNA sequences from this sample encode an identical CDR3 as well. The chain employs TRBV4-1 and TRBJ2-2, with D uncertain. Per the germline V gene, CDR1 is MGHRA and CDR2 is YSYEKL. The CDR3 has 13 residues. Trimming left V 0 bases short and J 6 bases short, with 5 bases between. CDR3 loop: CASSQDAAGELFF. The CDR3 DNA reads TGCGCCAGCAGCCAAGATGCGGCCGGGGAGCTGTTTTTT.

Remarks on this clone: Different DNA sequences within this sample yield the same CDR3. In DNA, the CDR3 is TGCGCCAGCAGCTGGGAGGGAGGGTACCAAGAGACCCAGTACTTC. Amino acid sequence: CASSWEGGYQETQYF. The chain carries TRBV5-1 and TRBJ2-5, with 7 bases fitting TRBD2. Germline CDR1 is SGHRS and CDR2 is YFSETQ. The length of the CDR3 is 15 residues. V lost 3 bases to trimming and J lost 0 bases; unmatched junction nucleotides: 5.